The text below deals with one T cell receptor beta chain. This sample is part of a study of blood T cell repertoires in COVID-19. Germline lookup yields CDR1 SQVTM and CDR2 ANQGSEA. The CDR3 consists of 16 residues. V was clipped by 6 bases and J by 4 bases; unmatched bases: 11. Sequencing was performed with immunoSEQ multiplex PCR; in TCRdb, only in-frame clones are kept and a portion is missing. The data show 200,000 or so clones, 80% to 85% seen once. This receptor was identified in a woman aged 25 to 39 with acute or convalescent COVID-19. The rearrangement joins TRBV29-1 to TRBJ2-2; 10 bases fit TRBD2. Sequenced material: peripheral blood. In nucleotides, the CDR3 is TGCAGCGTCAAAGCGGTAGCGGGAGGTGTCACCGGGGAGCTGTTTTTT. Encoded protein: CSVKAVAGGVTGELFF.